Each of the 24 T cell receptor beta chains below was sequenced from the same sample in a study of shared clonotypes between healthy human individuals. Some clones are missing from TCRdb's copy, which holds only in-frame ones; the method was immunoSEQ multiplex PCR. There are 2 million to 2.5 million clones in the sample; roughly 91% occur only once, and 1.7% lies in the top ten. Selected positively for CCR7 and CD45RO-negative, naive CD8 cells excluded terminally differentiated effector memory CD45RA+ cells. The sequenced sample consisted of naive CD8+ T cells from PBMCs. The source is a man aged 18 to 29 in good health. Some clones in this sample may be carry-over from other donors' samples.

This clone was found once. V usage is TRBV27 and J usage is TRBJ2-5, with D perhaps matching TRBD1 (6 bases). The germline gives CDR1 MNHEY, CDR2 SMNVEV (reference sequence). This CDR3 spans 16 amino acids. Trimming pared 5 bases from V and 0 bases from J, leaving 16 bases between. CDR3 bases: TGTGCCAGCAGTCCCCGGACAGTAAATTACCAAGAGACCCAGTACTTC. Protein: CASSPRTVNYQETQYF.

The CDR3 region has the DNA TGCGCCAGCAGCTTGAGCTGGGGATACGAGCAGTACTTC. Amino acids: CASSLSWGYEQYF. The genes are TRBV5-1 and TRBJ2-7, with D unclear. This CDR3 has 13 residues. Trimming pared 1 base from V and 4 bases from J, leaving 9 bases between. CDR1 is SGHRS and CDR2 is YFSETQ in the germline V gene.

The rearrangement uses TRBV29-1 and TRBJ2-7, with D perhaps TRBD1 or TRBD2 (5 bases each). V gave up 6 bases and J gave up 2 bases, with 14 bases separating them. The germline V gene has CDR1 SQVTM and CDR2 ANQGSEA. The CDR3 loop spans 13 amino acids. CDR3 nucleotide sequence: TGCAGCGTGGGTTGGGGGATCACCTACGAGCAGTACTTC. Its translation is CSVGWGITYEQYF.

The chain is built from TRBV28 and TRBJ2-5; 9 positions match TRBD2. CDR3 length equals 14 residues. Germline CDR1 reads MDHEN; CDR2 reads SYDVKM. Trimming cost V 3 bases and J 4 bases; bases outside gene matches: 3. The CDR3 reads CASSLPSGIETQYF. For the CDR3, the DNA is TGTGCCAGCAGTTTGCCTAGCGGGATAGAGACCCAGTACTTC.

The V and J genes are TRBV27 and TRBJ1-5; TRBD1 matches 7 bases. V lost 6 bases and J lost 6; bases outside the gene matches: 11. Germline V lookup: CDR1 MNHEY, CDR2 SMNVEV (reference sequence). CDR3 length: 15 residues. CDR3 loop: CASRETGWEFQPQHF. The CDR3 DNA follows: TGTGCCAGCAGAGAGACAGGGTGGGAATTTCAGCCCCAGCATTTT.

The DNA of the CDR3 is TGCGCCAGCAGCATTCGATCCGGGACAGATATTAACAATGAGCAGTTCTTC. It codes for CASSIRSGTDINNEQFF. V and J are TRBV4-1 and TRBJ2-1; TRBD1 matches at 7 bases. J lost 5 bases, V lost 5 bases, and 15 bases had no gene match. There are 17 residues in the CDR3. Germline lookup yields CDR1 MGHRA and CDR2 YSYEKL.

V gene TRBV7-9 combines with J gene TRBJ1-4; TRBD1 aligns across 9 bases. This CDR3 comprises 15 residues. J gave up 7 bases and V 4 bases, and 7 bases lay outside the gene matches. The V gene's germline CDR1 is SEHNR and CDR2 FQNEAQ (reference sequence). This CDR3 reads CASSSLGTGSEKLFF. CDR3 bases: TGTGCCAGCAGCTCCCTAGGGACAGGGAGTGAAAAACTGTTTTTT. Full variable domain (remainder filled in from reference TRBV7-9 and TRBJ1-4): DTGVSQNPRHKITKRGQNVTFRCDPISEHNRLYWYRQTLGQGPEFLTYFQNEAQLEKSRLLSDRFSAERPKGSFSTLEIQRTEQGDSAMYLCASSSLGTGSEKLFFGSGTQLSVL.

The chain recombines TRBV28 with TRBJ2-7; D might be TRBD2 (6 bases). Germline CDR1 and CDR2: MDHEN and SYDVKM. Trimming took off 5 bases at V and 3 bases at J, with 14 bases between the two ends. CDR3 size: 14 residues. The CDR3 protein is CASSPRLAYYEQYF. The CDR3 DNA reads TGTGCCAGCAGTCCACGTCTAGCGTACTACGAGCAGTACTTC. Based on the CDR3 plus reference TRBV28 and TRBJ2-7, the full variable domain is DVKVTQSSRYLVKRTGEKVFLECVQDMDHENMFWYRQDPGLGLRLIYFSYDVKMKEKGDIPEGYSVSREKKERFSLILESASTNQTSMYLCASSPRLAYYEQYFGPGTRLTVT.

In the case of this clone: The same CDR3 is also encoded by other DNA sequences in this sample. The chain employs TRBV6-5 and TRBJ2-1; 8 bases align to TRBD2. V gave up 6 bases and J gave up 0 bases; unmatched junction bases: 4. The CDR3 is 15 residues long. Germline V gives CDR1 MNHEY, CDR2 SVGAGI. CDR3 nucleotide sequence: TGTGCCAGCAGAACTAGCGGTTACTCCTACAATGAGCAGTTCTTC. Its translation is CASRTSGYSYNEQFF.

The V and J genes are TRBV28 and TRBJ2-1; D might be TRBD2 (5 bases). Trimming left V 3 bases short and J 2 bases short, with 14 bases between. This CDR3 region has 16 residues. Germline V gene lookup returns CDR1 MDHEN and CDR2 SYDVKM. CDR3 region: CASSLAGQAAYNEQFF. The CDR3 region has the DNA TGTGCCAGCAGTTTGGCTGGGCAAGCGGCCTACAATGAGCAGTTCTTC.

This sequence joins TRBV5-5 and TRBJ2-2, with unresolved D. This CDR3 is built from 13 residues. Germline V lookup: CDR1 SGHKS, CDR2 YYEKEE (reference sequence). Trimming removed 2 bases at V and 5 bases at J, with 7 bases between. CDR3 nucleotide sequence: TGTGCCAGCAGCTTTTTGGTGACCGGGGAGCTGTTTTTT. It yields the protein CASSFLVTGELFF.

This clone is a singleton in its sample. The chain couples TRBV7-9 to TRBJ2-5; 11 bases fit TRBD2. This CDR3 has 15 amino acids. V lost 2 bases, J lost 3 bases, and 2 bases stayed unmatched. Germline CDR1 SEHNR, CDR2 FQNEAQ (reference sequence). CDR3 protein: CASSLTSGSKETQYF. The CDR3 nucleotides are TGTGCCAGCAGCTTAACTAGCGGGAGTAAAGAGACCCAGTACTTC.

Only one count was recorded for this clone. The genes are TRBV9 and TRBJ2-3; D might be TRBD1 (6 bases). Per the germline V gene, CDR1 is SGDLS and CDR2 is YYNGEE. The length of the CDR3 is 16 residues. Trimming cost V 0 bases and J 2 bases, with 13 bases left between them. CDR3 nucleotide sequence: TGTGCCAGCAGCGTAGTAAGACAGGCCCCCACAGATACGCAGTATTTT. As protein: CASSVVRQAPTDTQYF.

The chain uses TRBV5-5 and TRBJ1-2; D unclear. Germline V gene sequence: CDR1 SGHKS, CDR2 YYEKEE (reference sequence). The CDR3 is 14 residues long. The V end was cut by 0 bases, the J end by 5 bases, with 11 bases between. DNA of the CDR3: TGTGCCAGCAGCTTGGCCGATCATGTATATGGCTACACCTTC. Translating gives CASSLADHVYGYTF.

In its sample, this clone was seen once. The CDR3 sequence: CASSLWAGQGISNQPQHF. CDR3 nucleotides: TGTGCCAGCAGTTTATGGGCGGGACAGGGGATTAGCAATCAGCCCCAGCATTTT. The V and J genes are TRBV28 and TRBJ1-5, with 10 bases matching TRBD1. Germline lookup yields CDR1 MDHEN and CDR2 SYDVKM. This CDR3 has 18 amino acids. V lost 0 bases to trimming and J lost 0 bases; unmatched junction nucleotides: 5.

The chain uses TRBV5-1 and TRBJ2-3; D gene ambiguous. CDR3 length: 15 residues. Germline CDR1 and CDR2: SGHRS and YFSETQ. V was pared by 0 bases and J by 6 bases, with 14 bases between. The CDR3 loop is CASSLGISTPDTQYF. CDR3 bases: TGCGCCAGCAGCTTGGGAATCTCCACCCCCGATACGCAGTATTTT.

Comment on this clone: This sample also contains other DNA sequences that code for the same CDR3. The chain employs TRBV27 and TRBJ2-1, with D perhaps being TRBD1 or TRBD2 (5 bases each). Germline V CDR1 and CDR2: MNHEY, SMNVEV (reference sequence). Trimming removed 7 bases from V and 0 bases from J, with 13 bases in between. CDR3 size: 15 residues. The chain's CDR3 is CASTPRGSSYNEQFF. In DNA, the CDR3 is TGTGCCAGCACCCCACGGGGCAGCTCCTACAATGAGCAGTTCTTC.

The chain links TRBV5-3 to TRBJ2-1; 8 bases are a match to TRBD2. TRBV5-3 belongs to the ORF category, with a function that is uncertain. V lost 2 bases to trimming and J lost 3 bases; unmatched junction nucleotides: 13. The CDR3 spans 18 residues. The CDR3 here is CARSFSPGRACLYNEQFF. CDR3 sequence (DNA): TGTGCCAGAAGCTTTTCACCCGGGAGGGCCTGTCTCTACAATGAGCAGTTCTTC.

The chain is built from TRBV29-1 and TRBJ2-1; 13 bases line up with TRBD2. The J segment lost 5 bases and the V segment lost 7 bases, leaving 5 bases of the junction unmatched. The CDR3 is made up of 14 amino acids. The germline V gene has CDR1 SQVTM and CDR2 ANQGSEA. The CDR3 here is CSGLGTSGDNEQFF. Written as DNA, the CDR3 is TGCAGCGGCCTCGGGACTAGCGGGGACAATGAGCAGTTCTTC.

Points on this clone: Other nucleotide sequences in the sample specify the same CDR3. V gene TRBV5-6 combines with J gene TRBJ2-5, with 10 nucleotides matching TRBD2. The CDR3 has 16 amino acids. Germline CDR1 SGHDT, CDR2 YYEEEE. V lost 0 bases, J lost 5 bases, and 7 bases stayed unmatched. CDR3 DNA sequence: TGTGCCAGCAGCTTGGGGGCCAGCGGGAGGGAGGAGACCCAGTACTTC. Its translation is CASSLGASGREETQYF.

The chain combines TRBV29-1 with TRBJ1-1, with 8 nucleotides matching TRBD1. This CDR3 has 12 residues. The V gene's germline CDR1 is SQVTM and CDR2 ANQGSEA. With V trimmed by 7 bases and J by 8 bases, 9 bases remained unmatched. CDR3 protein: CSAAQGEGEAFF. Here the CDR3 DNA reads TGCAGCGCCGCACAGGGGGAGGGAGAAGCTTTCTTT.

The rearrangement uses TRBV27 and TRBJ2-1; 10 nucleotides line up with TRBD2. This CDR3 has 12 residues. With V trimmed by 8 bases and J by 7 bases, 2 bases remained unmatched. Per the germline V gene, CDR1 is MNHEY and CDR2 is SMNVEV (reference sequence). This chain's CDR3 is CASGTSVNEQFF. CDR3 nucleotides: TGTGCCAGCGGGACTAGCGTTAATGAGCAGTTCTTC.

The chain combines TRBV5-6 with TRBJ2-7; D gene uncertain. This CDR3 comprises 14 residues. Trimming pared 0 bases from V and 0 bases from J, leaving 7 bases between. Per the germline V gene, CDR1 is SGHDT and CDR2 is YYEEEE. CDR3 nucleotides: TGTGCCAGCAGCTTGGACGGGTCCTCCTACGAGCAGTACTTC. It is translated as CASSLDGSSYEQYF.

The chain is built from TRBV28 and TRBJ2-1, with D uncertain. Trimming removed 3 bases at V and 2 bases at J, with 2 bases between. This CDR3 spans 12 amino acids. CDR1 and CDR2 from the germline V gene are MDHEN and SYDVKM. The DNA for the CDR3 is TGTGCCAGCAGTTTCCCCTACAATGAGCAGTTCTTC. It specifies CASSFPYNEQFF.